These 8 T cell receptor beta chains were all obtained from the same sample, sequenced in a study of beta chain features in type 1 diabetes. Study-level points and caveats: Patients with Type 1 diabetes showed moderately but significantly shorter TCRB CDR3s in all four CD4+ subsets.

Which antigens these TCRs recognize remains unknown. Investigators reverse transcribed all isolated RNA, so they sequenced expressed TCRB transcripts. Produced via immunoSEQ multiplex PCR; TCRdb's table is partial and in-frame only. The sample carries about 660,000 clones, around 15% recorded once. Sequencing was done on a sample of naive CD4+ T cells from blood. Source of these receptors: a man between 18 and 35 years old with type 1 diabetes.

This chain links TRBV18 with TRBJ2-1; 10 positions agree with TRBD2. V trimming: 6 bases; J trimming: 4 bases; junction bases outside the gene matches: 6. This CDR3 contains 15 residues. Germline assignment: CDR1 KGHSH and CDR2 LQKENI. The CDR3 protein is CASSSGLALYNEQFF. In nucleotides, the CDR3 is TGTGCCAGCTCCTCGGGACTAGCGCTTTACAATGAGCAGTTCTTC. Drawing the rest from reference TRBV18 and TRBJ2-1, the complete variable domain is NAGVMQNPRHLVRRRGQEARLRCSPMKGHSHVYWYRQLPEEGLKFMVYLQKENIIDESGMPKERFSAEFPKEGPSILRIQQVVRGDSAAYFCASSSGLALYNEQFFGPGTRLTVL.

The genes are TRBV5-4 and TRBJ2-3, with 8 bases identical to TRBD2. Germline V gene data show CDR1 as SGHNT and CDR2 as YYREEE (reference sequence). There are 17 residues in the CDR3. V was pared by 0 bases and J by 1 base, with 7 bases of the junction left unmatched. CDR3 coding DNA: TGTGCCAGCAGCTTGGACCCCACTAGCGGAGGCACAGATACGCAGTATTTT. It codes for CASSLDPTSGGTDTQYF.

The genes are TRBV4-1 and TRBJ1-1; D unclear. The length of the CDR3 is 15 residues. Germline V CDR1 and CDR2: MGHRA, YSYEKL. V was clipped by 2 bases and J by 0 bases, with 10 bases between them. The CDR3 is CASSQSPAVNTEAFF. CDR3 bases: TGCGCCAGCAGCCAATCCCCGGCTGTGAACACTGAAGCTTTCTTT.

The sample holds a few counts of this clone. This chain connects TRBV10-3 to TRBJ2-3; 10 bases line up with TRBD2. From germline, CDR1 is ENHRY and CDR2 SYGVKD. The junction had 7 bases not matched to a gene; V was cut back by 4 bases and J by 6 bases. The CDR3 runs to 15 residues. Here the CDR3 reads CAISGPGTSVDTQYF. CDR3 nucleotide sequence: TGTGCCATCAGTGGCCCCGGGACTAGCGTTGATACGCAGTATTTT.

This clone was picked up a small number of times. The CDR3 coding sequence is TGTGCCAGCTCACCTGGCGAGGGGTCGGGCAATCAGCCCCAGCATTTT. Translated: CASSPGEGSGNQPQHF. The V gene is TRBV18, the J gene TRBJ1-5, with a tentative D call TRBD1 (5 bases). This CDR3 has 16 amino acids. CDR1 and CDR2 from the germline V gene are KGHSH and LQKENI. V lost 3 bases to trimming and J lost 2 bases, with 14 bases between them.

J is TRBJ1-2 and V is TRBV5-1; 7 bases agree with TRBD1. The CDR3 length is 15 residues. The trim removed 4 bases at V and 2 bases at J, leaving 8 bases unmatched. The germline V gene has CDR1 SGHRS and CDR2 YFSETQ. DNA for the CDR3: TGCGCCAGCAGCCCCTACGGGACAGTCAACTATGGCTACACCTTC. Translated, it gives CASSPYGTVNYGYTF.

This clone appeared a few times. The chain joins TRBV5-1 to TRBJ2-1, with TRBD2 identical over 14 bases. V shed 7 bases, J shed 9 bases, and the junction held 33 bases outside the gene matches. This CDR3 is 23 amino acids long. Germline CDR1 and CDR2: SGHRS and YFSETQ. As DNA, the CDR3 is TGCGCCAGCTCGGTCCCATCACCTAAGTCCGGGAAGACTAGCGGGAGGGCGTCGGGTGAGCAGTTCTTC. It yields the protein CASSVPSPKSGKTSGRASGEQFF.

The chain links TRBV30 to TRBJ2-1; unclear D gene. The CDR3 consists of 14 residues. Germline V gives CDR1 GTSNPN, CDR2 SVGIG (reference sequence). Between the trimmed V and J ends, which lost 0 bases and 3 bases, there was a span of 9 bases. This CDR3 is CAWSVSLLYNEQFF. The CDR3 coding sequence is TGTGCCTGGAGTGTATCCCTACTCTACAATGAGCAGTTCTTC.